The T cell receptor beta chain under discussion was sequenced for a study of blood T cell repertoires in COVID-19. Study summary: Samples of COVID-19 (acute and convalescent) were obtained from the United States, Italy and Spain. From T cells, B-cell-depleted T cells, or PBMCs came the material, which was cDNA or gDNA.

Germline V gives CDR1 KGHSH, CDR2 LQKENI. V was shortened by 8 bases and J by 10 bases, with 21 bases between the two germline ends. The length of the CDR3 is 15 residues. Original methodology: Cell counts per sample came from amplifying reference gene primers. Assay used: immunoSEQ multiplex PCR; TCRdb lists only in-frame clones, some missing. That table furnishes V, J and clone size, whereas the DNA furnished D and trimming. The table lists about 100,000 clones, about four fifths of them singletons. The J gene is TRBJ1-6, the V gene TRBV18; D gene uncertain. The sample taken for sequencing was peripheral blood. The receptor was derived from a woman in her 70s with acute or convalescent COVID-19. In DNA, the CDR3 is TGTGCCAGCGCTCCGGGAAGGGAGGAAGGATCACCCCTCCACTTT. Its protein product is CASAPGREEGSPLHF.